This TCR beta chain originates from a study of blood T cells in healthy people across ages. The study, taken as a whole, reports: Donors of long life had a larger count of naive CD4+ cells and greater diversity than aged donors. PBMC samples, being unsorted, prevented any conclusive comparison of naive and antigen-experienced cells.

The study drew donors from healthy Caucasian individuals in Russia aged 6 to 90. As concerns this clonotype: Its antigen is unidentified.

A sample-barcoded 5' primer and a J-beta primer mix were used in a second PCR of about 7 to 12 cycles. TCRdb ran MiXCR on the 5' RACE reads and lists one entry per CDR3 protein. The data contain roughly 1,800,000 distinct CDR3 sequences, less than 50% of them singletons. The CDR3 runs to 15 residues. CDR1 is MNHEY and CDR2 is SMNVEV in the germline V gene (reference sequence). Sequenced sample: blood. The gene calls are TRBV27 and TRBJ2-5, with 11 bases aligning to TRBD1. The J call could be wrong; TRBJ2-7 is a better fit for the DNA end. The clonotype comes from a woman aged 40 to 55 in good health. In DNA form, the CDR3 reads TGTGCCAGCAGTAACCGGGGACAGGGGGACTACGAGCAGTACTTC. It encodes CASSNRGQGDYEQYF.